This T cell receptor beta chain was captured in a study of beta chain features in type 1 diabetes. Researchers reported sorting CD4+ naive, central memory, regulatory and stem cell-like memory cells via CD45RO/CCR7/CD25/CD127/CD95/CD27. This clone was found a few times. Its cognate antigen is unknown. Reverse transcription of all isolated RNA meant that expressed TCRB transcripts were sequenced. The read count averaged about 3.6 million across naive, central memory and regulatory T cell samples. Profiled with immunoSEQ multiplex PCR; TCRdb holds only in-frame clones, not every one. The sample includes around 500,000 clones, approximately 10% of them seen just once. Study-wide results and caveats: Lower insertion and higher deletion counts appeared at VDJ junctions in type 1 diabetes patients. The influence of HLA type on TCRB rearrangement stayed undetermined.

Germline assignment: CDR1 SGHVS and CDR2 FNYEAQ. V lost 2 bases, J lost 1 base, and 10 bases stayed unmatched. There are 17 residues in the CDR3. The sequence was obtained from a woman between 18 and 29 years old in good health. The chain carries TRBV7-6 and TRBJ1-1; 7 bases match TRBD1. Sequencing was done on a sample of naive CD4+ T cells from blood. The CDR3 is CASSLLRIGDRNTEAFF. The CDR3, as DNA: TGTGCCAGCAGCTTATTGCGTATTGGGGACAGGAACACTGAAGCTTTCTTT.